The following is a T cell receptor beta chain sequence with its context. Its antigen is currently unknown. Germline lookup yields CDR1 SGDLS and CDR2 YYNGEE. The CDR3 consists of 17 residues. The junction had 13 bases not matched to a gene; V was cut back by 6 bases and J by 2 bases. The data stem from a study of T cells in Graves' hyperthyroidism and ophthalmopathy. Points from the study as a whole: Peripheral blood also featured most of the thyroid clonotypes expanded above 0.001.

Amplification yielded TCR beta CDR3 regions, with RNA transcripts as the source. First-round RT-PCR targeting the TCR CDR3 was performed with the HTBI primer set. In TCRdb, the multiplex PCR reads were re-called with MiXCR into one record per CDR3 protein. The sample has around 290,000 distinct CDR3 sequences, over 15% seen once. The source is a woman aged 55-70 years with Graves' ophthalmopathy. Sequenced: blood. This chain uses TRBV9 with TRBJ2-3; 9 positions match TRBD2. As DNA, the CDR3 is TGTGCCAGCACCCCTTCAGGCGGGGGGGCTTACACAGATACGCAGTATTTT. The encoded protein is CASTPSGGGAYTDTQYF.